One sample yielded the 12 T cell receptor beta chains listed below, sequenced in a study of regulatory T cells in long-lasting Graves disease. Noted time point: newly diagnosed GD, antithyroid drugs for less than 3 months. Extracted PBMC RNA gave rise to the TCR library. Arm-PCR of CDR3 regions and iRepertoire HTBI primers were the basis on which TCR beta libraries were built. One entry per CDR3 protein results from TCRdb running MiXCR on the multiplex PCR reads. The profile shows 350,000 to 500,000 distinct CDR3 sequences, roughly 15% of them singletons. These data also featured in a second study, about T cells in Graves' hyperthyroidism and ophthalmopathy.

Source: peripheral blood mononuclear cells (PBMCs), taken at new diagnosis, from a patient treated with antithyroid drugs. These receptor sequences come from a woman aged 25-40 years with Graves disease.

This clonotype was seen many times. This chain uses TRBV11-2 with TRBJ2-5, with D perhaps assigned TRBD1 or TRBD2 (5 bases each). The CDR3 has 16 amino acids. V was shortened by 0 bases and J by 5 bases, with 16 bases between the two germline ends. From germline, CDR1 is SGHAT and CDR2 FQNNGV. CDR3 in DNA: TGTGCCAGCAGCTTAGACCTTAGCGAGGGGCGGGAGACCCAGTACTTC. Amino acid sequence: CASSLDLSEGRETQYF.

Ten or more counts support this clonotype. The chain employs TRBV12-3 or TRBV12-4 and TRBJ2-5, with TRBD1 matching over 12 bases. The CDR3 is 17 amino acids. Unmatched junction bases numbered 10, after V lost 6 bases and J lost 2 bases. In DNA, the CDR3 is TGTGCCAGCAGCTCCGGGACAGGGGGCGCTCCGCAAGAGACCCAGTACTTC. It codes for CASSSGTGGAPQETQYF.

This clonotype has at least ten counts. The chain joins TRBV12-3 or TRBV12-4 to TRBJ2-1, with 9 bases fitting TRBD2. J was trimmed by 2 bases and V by 7 bases; bases with no gene match: 6. This CDR3 is built from 15 residues. The CDR3 loop is CASNLGLAAYNEQFF. The CDR3 DNA reads TGTGCCAGCAATTTGGGACTAGCCGCCTACAATGAGCAGTTCTTC.

A few counts support this clonotype. This chain connects TRBV20-1 to TRBJ1-1, with 8 bases identical to TRBD1. V was clipped by 4 bases and J by 0 bases; unmatched bases: 4. From germline, CDR1 is DFQATT and CDR2 SNEGSKA (reference sequence). This CDR3 contains 14 residues. In DNA form, the CDR3 reads TGCAGTGCTACCGGGACAGGACTGAACACTGAAGCTTTCTTT. Translation: CSATGTGLNTEAFF.

Comment on this clonotype: A much larger clone differs from this one at a single base, so this may be a read error. The J gene is TRBJ1-5, the V gene TRBV12-3 or TRBV12-4, with unresolved D. With 6 bases removed from V and 6 bases from J, the gap between germline ends came to 18 bases. The CDR3 totals 15 residues. For the CDR3, the DNA is TGTGCCAGCAGCCCCCGACACGGCCAGCTTCAGCCCCAGCATTTT. Translating gives CASSPRHGQLQPQHF.

This clonotype was recorded at least ten times. This chain uses TRBV24-1 with TRBJ2-1; D gene uncertain. The CDR3 consists of 15 residues. CDR1 is KGHDR and CDR2 is SFDVKD in the germline V gene. The ends were cut back, 4 bases at V and 4 bases at J, with 13 bases in the middle. The CDR3 protein is CATSDPGLPYNEQFF. CDR3 coding DNA: TGTGCCACCAGTGACCCGGGCTTGCCGTACAATGAGCAGTTCTTC.

This clonotype came up many times. V usage is TRBV3-1 and J usage is TRBJ2-7; D possibly corresponds to TRBD1 (5 bases). This CDR3 comprises 16 residues. V shed 5 bases and J shed 4 bases, with 21 bases lying between them. Germline V gene lookup returns CDR1 LGHDT and CDR2 YNNKEL (reference sequence). The CDR3 DNA reads as TGTGCCAGCAGCTCGATCCGCGACAGAGATGGATACGAGCAGTACTTC. Translation gives CASSSIRDRDGYEQYF.

This clonotype was seen many times. The rearrangement joins TRBV20-1 to TRBJ2-1, with TRBD2 identical over 11 bases. Germline values: CDR1 DFQATT, CDR2 SNEGSKA (reference sequence). This CDR3 spans 16 amino acids. J gave up 8 bases and V 3 bases, and 12 bases lay outside the gene matches. The CDR3 DNA sequence: TGCAGTGCTAGTTCCCCCATAGCGGGAGGGCTCGATGAGCAGTTCTTC. Translation: CSASSPIAGGLDEQFF.

This sequence joins TRBV20-1 and TRBJ1-5; 7 bases align to TRBD1. Germline V gene sequence: CDR1 DFQATT, CDR2 SNEGSKA (reference sequence). The V and J ends lost 6 bases and 6 bases, in that order; junction bases with no gene match: 8. This CDR3 contains 13 residues. CDR3: CSAERGRFQPQHF. Written as DNA, the CDR3 is TGCAGTGCGGAAAGGGGGCGGTTTCAGCCCCAGCATTTT.

This clonotype was seen ten or more times. V usage is TRBV18 and J usage is TRBJ2-7; perhaps TRBD1 as D (5 bases). This CDR3 is built from 16 residues. Trimming took off 2 bases at V and 1 base at J, with 15 bases between the two ends. The germline V gene has CDR1 KGHSH and CDR2 LQKENI. The CDR3 DNA is TGTGCCAGCTCACCAGAGGCAGGGCTCTTATCCTACGAGCAGTACTTC. Its protein product is CASSPEAGLLSYEQYF.

The CDR3 is CASSPGTSGGTPNQETQYF. The CDR3 bases are TGCGCCAGCAGCCCCGGGACTAGCGGGGGCACCCCCAACCAAGAGACCCAGTACTTC. This chain connects TRBV5-1 to TRBJ2-5, with 14 bases lining up with TRBD2. Germline CDR1 is SGHRS and CDR2 is YFSETQ. The CDR3 totals 19 residues. V shed 4 bases and J 0 bases; nucleotides not matched to a gene: 11.

This clonotype was counted ten times or more. The V and J genes are TRBV18 and TRBJ1-4, with 9 bases aligning to TRBD1. Germline V gives CDR1 KGHSH, CDR2 LQKENI. Losses at the gene ends were 6 bases for V and 4 bases for J; bases not matched to a gene: 9. The CDR3 runs to 16 residues. The CDR3 loop reads CASSQGRQGDNEKLFF. CDR3 sequence (DNA): TGTGCCAGCTCCCAAGGACGACAGGGGGATAATGAAAAACTGTTTTTT.